The clone carrying this T cell receptor (beta chain) showed up many times. These data originate in a study of spatial heterogeneity in lung cancer. Specified time point: sample taken at primary tumor resection. Unsorted whole RNA samples from tumor, nontumor lung or frozen PBMC were sequenced. Samples were obtained from some 72 donors, all untreated early-stage non-small cell lung cancer patients. TCRdb itself ran the 5' RACE reads through MiXCR, one entry per CDR3 protein. The sample has around 40,000 distinct CDR3 sequences, around 5.2% seen once; the top ten hold just over 25%. The sample was PBMCs, taken at surgery. The receptor was derived from a female donor with early-stage non-small cell lung cancer.

As DNA, the CDR3 is TGCAGTGCTATTTCATCGGGGAATCTCCACGAGCAGTACTTC. Residues: CSAISSGNLHEQYF. The chain employs TRBV20-1 and TRBJ2-7, with D possibly being TRBD2 (5 bases). Germline V gene data show CDR1 as DFQATT and CDR2 as SNEGSKA (reference sequence). Trimming removed 4 bases from V and 5 bases from J, with 18 bases in between. There are 14 residues in the CDR3.